The rows below give T cell receptor beta chains drawn from one sample of a study of T cells expressing NK-cell markers. TCRdb re-called the 5' RACE reads and catalogs CDR3 proteins one per entry, DNA excluded. This listing includes roughly 390,000 distinct CDR3 sequences. Material for sequencing was blood T cells: a sorted CD56 or NKG2C T cell subset, CD4+ or CD8+ T cells, or bulk PBMC T cells (not recorded which). These receptors were obtained from a woman aged 50 to 60 in good health. CDR3s include the opening cysteine and the closing phenylalanine or tryptophan.

V gene	J gene	CDR3 protein
TRBV12-3/TRBV12-4	TRBJ2-2	CASSSQGAINTGELFF
TRBV29-1	TRBJ1-1	CSIPKTNTEAFF
TRBV5-1	TRBJ2-3	CASSVSGTADTQYF
TRBV20-1	TRBJ1-3	CSASGQGGGNTIYF
TRBV2	TRBJ2-5	CASTATGGRPQETQYF
TRBV2	TRBJ1-2	CASRGLRVLYGYTF
TRBV5-5	TRBJ2-7	CASSLRRSQDEQYF
TRBV28	TRBJ1-4	CASKGDEKLFF
TRBV12-3/TRBV12-4	TRBJ2-6	CASSFSQVNSGANVLTF
TRBV20-1	TRBJ1-6	CSARISETGNSPLHF
TRBV29-1	TRBJ2-1	CSVEGNNEQFF
TRBV20-1	TRBJ2-1	CSFGGNNERGAYNEQFF
TRBV4-1	TRBJ1-2	CASSPDSLRGANYGYTF
TRBV11-2	TRBJ1-2	CASSPVMGRNYGYTF
TRBV9	TRBJ2-1	CASSVVLEANEQFF
TRBV29-1	TRBJ2-5	CSVEAGRAETQYF
TRBV6-2/TRBV6-3	TRBJ2-1	CAAVAPRGSYNEQFF
TRBV24-1	TRBJ1-1	CATRPNTGSSEAFF
TRBV29-1	TRBJ2-2	CSGSRGNTGELFF
TRBV20-1	TRBJ1-1	CSAPGRGALGNTEAFF
TRBV5-6	TRBJ1-1	CASSLFLDRVRTEAFF
TRBV25-1	TRBJ2-1	CASSESSGSSYNEQFF
TRBV5-1	TRBJ2-2	CASSNGPIVGTGELFF
TRBV6-2/TRBV6-3	TRBJ2-3	CASSDPGRPDTQYF
TRBV6-5	TRBJ2-5	CASSYGGGPQETQYF
TRBV29-1	TRBJ1-2	CSVRKGGPKDRYTF
TRBV11-3	TRBJ2-2	CASRLTPTGELFF
TRBV4-1	TRBJ1-2	CASSQRTGPYGYTF
TRBV19	TRBJ2-1	CASSINSGYEQFF
TRBV7-9	TRBJ2-1	CASSLMVANEQFF
TRBV30	TRBJ2-3	CAAKVVRGATDTQYF
TRBV11-2	TRBJ2-1	CASTGTSGMGSYNEQFF
TRBV2	TRBJ2-1	CASSEPPGTLYNEQFF
TRBV5-1	TRBJ2-1	CASGVGAGGYEQFF
TRBV10-3	TRBJ2-6	CAISELNSGANVLTF
TRBV19	TRBJ2-7	CASSIGLAYENEQYF
TRBV3-1	TRBJ2-1	CASSQDPGRQFSSQFF
TRBV2	TRBJ2-5	CASSEHRGPVETQYF
TRBV14	TRBJ2-7	CASSPFTSGSSYEQYF
TRBV18	TRBJ2-4	CASSPDVGNIQYF
TRBV20-1	TRBJ2-3	CSARLAGDQPHTDTQYF
TRBV7-7	TRBJ1-4	CASSLAGEEKLFF
TRBV25-1	TRBJ1-1	CASSEYGPGGLAEAFF
TRBV29-1	TRBJ1-5	CSVAIGQRNQPQHF
TRBV24-1	TRBJ2-1	CATSDFRSNEQFF
TRBV20-1	TRBJ1-5	CSALVGARRDYSNQPQHF
TRBV12-3/TRBV12-4	TRBJ2-1	CASSFQNWRSSYNEQFF
TRBV24-1	TRBJ2-1	CATSEAGQGVNEQFF